The source of this T cell receptor beta chain is a study of graft-versus-host responses after intestinal transplantation. General observations from the study: HvG clone declines early post-transplant were associated with peak circulating GvH levels.

Using immunoSEQ multiplex PCR, the repertoire was profiled, and TCRdb retains in-frame clones only, with some absent. The sample contains around 14,000 clones, almost 30% of which appear only once. Upon completion of the reaction, proliferating CFSE-low responders, both CD3+CD4+ and CD3+CD8+, were sorted. V was shortened by 7 bases and J by 0 bases, with 18 bases between the two germline ends. Germline V gene lookup returns CDR1 MDHEN and CDR2 SYDVKM. CDR3 length: 17 residues. The V and J genes are TRBV28 and TRBJ1-4, with D possibly TRBD1 on 5 matching bases. Sequencing was performed on alloreactive CD4+ T cells from a mixed lymphocyte reaction culture, taken before intestinal transplant. Regarding subset: CFSE-low proliferating T cells sorted from roughly 6-day pre-transplant mixed lymphocyte reaction (GvH or HvG direction). The clonotype originates from a human patient who received an intestinal transplant. CDR3 in amino acids: CASTSQYRSATNEKLFF. In nucleotides, the CDR3 is TGTGCCAGCACATCCCAATACAGGTCTGCAACTAATGAAAAACTGTTTTTT.